The sample holds a few counts of the clone carrying this T cell receptor (beta chain). Its specificity is not known. Based on CD45RO/CCR7/CD25/CD127/CD95/CD27, CD4+ regulatory, stem cell-like memory, naive and central memory cells were sorted. The CDR3 contains 13 residues. CDR1 is MGHDK and CDR2 is SYGVNS in the germline V gene. Trimming shortened V by 6 bases and J by 7 bases, and 15 bases separated the two germline ends. Investigators reverse transcribed all isolated RNA, so they sequenced expressed TCRB transcripts. Sequenced naive, central memory and regulatory T cell samples produced an average of about 3.57 million reads. Assay used: immunoSEQ multiplex PCR; TCRdb lists only in-frame clones, some missing. The sample shows a few hundred thousand clones, approximately 12% of them seen only once. The data stem from a study of beta chain features in type 1 diabetes. Study outcomes and limitations: Patients with type 1 diabetes showed fewer VDJ junction insertions and more deletions. Although PCR might favor shorter templates, it would do so equally in patients and controls.

The material sequenced was naive CD4+ T cells from blood. The rearrangement joins TRBV25-1 to TRBJ2-5, with a tentative D call TRBD1 (7 bases). The source is a young man in good health. The CDR3 spells CASRKTGDWTQYF. The CDR3 DNA is TGTGCCAGCAGAAAAACAGGGGACTGGACCCAGTACTTC.